This T cell receptor (beta chain) was captured in a study of spatial heterogeneity in lung cancer. Across the whole study: Consistent detection of more beta-chain than alpha-chain sequences was observed. Raw-read counts averaged over ten per unique TCR and UMI combination. The study, taken as a whole, reports: Whereas they appeared in blood less at follow-up, ubiquitous expanded tumor TCRs appeared there more at resection.

The length of the CDR3 is 11 residues. Time point: sample taken at primary tumor resection. Unsorted whole RNA samples from tumor, nontumor lung or frozen PBMC were sequenced. This clonotype was seen repeatedly, ten times or more. Its antigen is not identified. Each TCR cDNA molecule carried a unique molecular identifier. Using its own MiXCR run on the 5' RACE reads, TCRdb lists one record per CDR3 protein. The sample yields 60,000 to 90,000 distinct CDR3 sequences, roughly 14% seen once. The receptor's source is a male donor with early-stage non-small cell lung cancer. The material was PBMCs, obtained at surgery. The V call is TRBV21-1, the J call TRBJ1-1; the table's D gene call, TRBD1, was not cross checked with the DNA. TRBV21-1 is a known pseudogene. CDR3 DNA sequence: TGTGCCAGTGAACAGGGGACTGAAGCTTTCTTT. Protein product: CASEQGTEAFF.